These 20 T cell receptor beta chains were sequenced from one sample in a study of T cells expressing NK-cell markers. One entry per CDR3 protein, without DNA, is what TCRdb gives after re-calling the 5' RACE reads. The sample holds roughly 450,000 distinct CDR3 sequences. Input material: blood T cells: a sorted CD56 or NKG2C T cell subset, CD4+ or CD8+ T cells, or bulk PBMC T cells (not recorded which). The receptors were gathered from a woman in her fifties or sixties in good health.

This sequence joins TRBV4-1 and TRBJ2-2; TCRdb's D call of TRBD1 is untestable without DNA. This CDR3 contains 15 residues. Looked up from germline, CDR1 is MGHRA and CDR2 is YSYEKL. The chain's CDR3 is CASSEGVGYTGELFF.

The CDR3 region is CASSQDNQGRESTQYF. J is TRBJ2-3 and V is TRBV3-1; the TRBD2 assignment by TCRdb is unverifiable without DNA. The CDR3 totals 16 residues. Germline V lookup: CDR1 LGHDT, CDR2 YNNKEL (reference sequence).

This chain links TRBV29-1 with TRBJ1-1; with no DNA, the TCRdb D assignment of TRBD1 cannot be verified. CDR1 is SQVTM, CDR2 ANQGSEA, per germline. The CDR3 has 14 residues. The CDR3 loop is CSVRAGQGVPEAFF. The full variable domain, with the rest looked up from reference TRBV29-1 and TRBJ1-1, is SAVISQKPSRDICQRGTSLTIQCQVDSQVTMMFWYRQQPGQSLTLIATANQGSEATYESGFVIDKFPISRPNLTFSTLTVSNMSPEDSSIYLCSVRAGQGVPEAFFGQGTRLTVV.

This chain uses TRBV4-2 with TRBJ2-5; lacking DNA, the TRBD1 call made by TCRdb goes unchecked. Looked up from germline, CDR1 is LGHNA and CDR2 is YNFKEQ. This CDR3 is 17 amino acids long. CDR3 amino acids: CASSQDGVQGGQETQYF.

This chain links TRBV20-1 with TRBJ2-5; TCRdb lists TRBD2, though no DNA is available to test this call. The CDR3 contains 15 residues. Looked up from germline, CDR1 is DFQATT and CDR2 is SNEGSKA (reference sequence). The CDR3 sequence: CSARDRGTSFRDQYF.

The chain uses TRBV30 and TRBJ2-1. In germline, CDR1 is GTSNPN, CDR2 SVGIG (reference sequence). This CDR3 contains 15 residues. The chain's CDR3 is CAWSVGPSSYNEQFF. Supplemented by reference TRBV30 and TRBJ2-1, the full variable domain reads SQTIHQWPATLVQPVGSPLSLECTVEGTSNPNLYWYRQAAGRGLQLLFYSVGIGQISSEVPQNLSASRPQDRQFILSSKKLLLSDSGFYLCAWSVGPSSYNEQFFGPGTRLTVL.

This sequence joins TRBV9 and TRBJ2-5; no DNA is available, so the TRBD1 call from TCRdb remains unchecked. The germline gives CDR1 SGDLS, CDR2 YYNGEE. This CDR3 has 14 amino acids. The CDR3 sequence is CASSVGGLRETQYF.

The chain recombines TRBV7-2 with TRBJ2-7; no DNA is available, so the TRBD2 call from TCRdb remains unchecked. The germline V gene encodes CDR1 SGHTA and CDR2 FQGNSA. CDR3 size: 15 residues. The CDR3 sequence: CASSLGSGATYEQYF.

CDR3 in amino acids: CASTGLAGTYEQYF. The chain has TRBV2 and TRBJ2-7; TCRdb names TRBD2, which stays unverified in the absence of DNA. The CDR3 runs 14 residues. Germline V lookup: CDR1 SNHLY, CDR2 FYNNEI.

The chain recombines TRBV5-1 with TRBJ2-5; checking the TCRdb D call of TRBD2 is not possible without DNA. Germline CDR1 is SGHRS and CDR2 is YFSETQ. There are 16 residues in the CDR3. CDR3: CASRLQRDSIQETQYF.

The chain couples TRBV7-3 to TRBJ2-6. The CDR3 sequence is 15 residues long. The germline V gene has CDR1 SGHTA and CDR2 FQGTGA. The CDR3 region is CASSSNQAGANVLTF.

V usage is TRBV10-3 and J usage is TRBJ2-2; absent DNA, TCRdb's TRBD1 call cannot be checked. Germline CDR1 and CDR2: ENHRY and SYGVKD. This CDR3 has 15 amino acids. This CDR3 is CAITPRGTVPGELFF.

The V and J genes are TRBV6-6 and TRBJ1-6; the D call from TCRdb, TRBD1, cannot be confirmed without DNA. Germline loops: CDR1 MNHNY, CDR2 SVGAGI (reference sequence). The CDR3 is made up of 14 amino acids. The CDR3 sequence is CASRPTGGTSPLHF.

V is TRBV20-1 and J is TRBJ2-5. The CDR3 spans 14 residues. The germline gives CDR1 DFQATT, CDR2 SNEGSKA (reference sequence). The CDR3 loop reads CSARDDRPKETQYF.

The gene calls are TRBV20-1 and TRBJ1-4. CDR3 length equals 15 residues. Per the germline V gene, CDR1 is DFQATT and CDR2 is SNEGSKA (reference sequence). CDR3: CSARGPSRRGEKLFF.

The chain employs TRBV30 and TRBJ1-2. Germline CDR1 and CDR2: GTSNPN and SVGIG (reference sequence). The CDR3 totals 12 residues. CDR3 amino acids: CAWSPENYGYTF.

The chain carries TRBV6-5 and TRBJ2-7; TCRdb outputs TRBD1, but without DNA this stays unchecked. This CDR3 has 11 residues. Germline assignment: CDR1 MNHEY and CDR2 SVGAGI. This chain's CDR3 is CASSMKDRQYF.

This rearrangement joins TRBV15 to TRBJ2-5. The CDR3 extends over 12 amino acids. CDR1 is LNHNV and CDR2 is YYDKDF in the germline V gene (reference sequence). CDR3 sequence reads: CAPGDTQETQYF.

The chain links TRBV29-1 to TRBJ2-6. This CDR3 has 13 amino acids. CDR1 is SQVTM and CDR2 is ANQGSEA in the germline V gene. CDR3 sequence: CGVRGSGANVLTF.

The V and J genes are TRBV5-1 and TRBJ2-1; TCRdb selects TRBD2, and the lack of DNA leaves this call unchecked. Germline CDR1 is SGHRS and CDR2 is YFSETQ. This CDR3 spans 16 amino acids. CDR3 loop: CASSYGTSGSPGEQFF.